Listed below are T cell receptor beta chains from one sample, sequenced in a study of a mutant IDH1 vaccine in newly diagnosed glioma. No antigens are known for them. The table came from immunoSEQ multiplex PCR; TCRdb's copy has only in-frame clones and leaves some out. The sample gives some 64,000 clones, roughly 80% of which show up once; approximately 5.9% is in the top ten. The starting material was PBMCs, obtained from a glioma patient whose treatment included an IDH1 peptide vaccine. The receptors come from a man aged 50-59 years with glioma. Each CDR3 is given without its conserved first and last residue.

j_call | v_call | cdr3_aa
TRBJ2-7 | TRBV5-6 | ASSLRAYEQY
TRBJ2-3 | TRBV5-6 | ASSLGVETGSGTDTQY
TRBJ2-2 | TRBV9 | ASSVSGGNTGELF
TRBJ2-1 | TRBV14 | ASSMRGAYNEQF
TRBJ1-1 | TRBV6-1 | ASSDPGQFTEAF
TRBJ2-5 | TRBV9 | ASSADGRSAETQY
TRBJ2-3 | TRBV10-2 | ASSEQGSTDTQY
TRBJ2-3 | TRBV5-1 | ASSLTGLSTQY
TRBJ1-1 | TRBV29-1 | SVRWLNTEAF
TRBJ1-2 | TRBV7-9 | ASSFDGGYGYT
TRBJ2-1 | TRBV11-2 | ASSFTGEGEQF